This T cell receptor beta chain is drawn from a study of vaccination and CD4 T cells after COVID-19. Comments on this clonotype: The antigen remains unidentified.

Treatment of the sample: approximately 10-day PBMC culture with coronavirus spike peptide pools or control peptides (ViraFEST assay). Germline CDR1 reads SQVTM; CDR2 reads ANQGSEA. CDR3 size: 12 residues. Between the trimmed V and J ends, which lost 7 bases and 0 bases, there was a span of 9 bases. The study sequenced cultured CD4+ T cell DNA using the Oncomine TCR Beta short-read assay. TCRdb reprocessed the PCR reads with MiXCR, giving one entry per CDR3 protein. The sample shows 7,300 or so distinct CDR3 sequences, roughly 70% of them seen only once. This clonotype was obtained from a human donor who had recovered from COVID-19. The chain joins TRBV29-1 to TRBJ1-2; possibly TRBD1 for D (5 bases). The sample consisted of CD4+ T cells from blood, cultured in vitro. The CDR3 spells CSALTANYGYTF. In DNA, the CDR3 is TGCAGCGCCCTGACAGCTAACTATGGCTACACCTTC.